This TCR beta chain derives from a study of shared clonotypes between healthy human individuals. Notes on the study in general: Although depth was large, rarefaction showed that sequencing of the sorted subsets was incomplete.

Naive CD8 cells lacked CD45RO, underwent positive selection for CCR7 and left out terminally differentiated effector memory CD45RA+ cells. In the case of this clone: The antigen is not known.

TCRdb keeps only in-frame clones here, not all; method: immunoSEQ multiplex PCR. This sample has hundreds of thousands of clones; 95% to 96% occur once, and the top ten carry approximately 0.1%. V was shortened by 5 bases and J by 3 bases, with 8 bases between the two germline ends. Germline CDR1 DFQATT, CDR2 SNEGSKA (reference sequence). The CDR3 consists of 11 residues. The V and J genes are TRBV20-1 and TRBJ2-7; D call uncertain. This receptor was obtained from a woman under 40 in good health. Sequencing input: naive CD8+ T cells sorted from blood. For the CDR3, the DNA is TGCAGTGCTGGACCCAACTACGAGCAGTACTTC. Translating gives CSAGPNYEQYF.